The rows below give T cell receptor beta chains drawn from one sample of a study of T cell responses to AZD1222 COVID-19 vaccine. Measured with immunoSEQ multiplex PCR; TCRdb has only the in-frame clones, and not every one. Of tens of thousands of clones listed, 90% were seen once; the top ten hold approximately 4.2%. Material: peripheral blood, obtained on day 0 of AZD1222 vaccination. The receptor source for this set is an adult in good health. The CDR3 runs from the conserved cysteine through the conserved F or W. The D gene is left open where the match is weak. Only part of the rows carry a size: once, few, many, or a class if the clone is expanded.

CATSVGGNTEAFF	TGTGCCACCAGTGTAGGCGGTAACACTGAAGCTTTCTTT	TRBV15	TRBJ1-1	-	-
CASSLQGVGNTEAFF	TGTGCCAGCAGCTTGCAGGGGGTGGGAAACACTGAAGCTTTCTTT	TRBV5-5	TRBJ1-1	once	TRBD1
CASSLAGEGDNSPLHF	TGTGCCAGCAGCTTGGCTGGGGAGGGGGATAATTCACCCCTCCACTTT	TRBV5-6	TRBJ1-6	-	-
CASSLGSAETQYF	TGTGCCAGCAGTTTGGGTAGCGCGGAGACCCAGTACTTC	TRBV27	TRBJ2-5	-	-
CAIAGGSYGYTF	TGTGCCATCGCCGGGGGTAGCTATGGCTACACCTTC	TRBV10-3	TRBJ1-2	-	-
CATSDPGGSGGRDTQYF	TGTGCCACCAGTGACCCCGGCGGGAGCGGGGGGCGGGATACGCAGTATTTT	TRBV24-1	TRBJ2-3	once	TRBD2
CASSTLAGQVGDEQFF	TGTGCCAGCAGCACGTTAGCGGGGCAGGTCGGGGATGAGCAGTTCTTC	TRBV5-4	TRBJ2-1	-	TRBD2
CSVEGGGDRKMYGYTF	TGCAGCGTTGAAGGGGGCGGTGACAGGAAAATGTATGGCTACACCTTC	TRBV29-1	TRBJ1-2	-	-
CASSPRTGRTEAFF	TGTGCCAGCAGCCCCCGGACAGGGCGGACTGAAGCTTTCTTT	TRBV7-9	TRBJ1-1	-	TRBD1
CASSLAGENEQYF	TGCGCCAGCAGCTTGGCCGGGGAAAACGAGCAGTACTTC	TRBV5-1	TRBJ2-7	-	-
CASSVPGQGYNEQFF	TGTGCCAGCAGCGTTCCGGGACAGGGGTACAATGAGCAGTTCTTC	TRBV9	TRBJ2-1	-	TRBD1
CASSSPRTTFSNQPQHF	TGTGCCAGCAGTTCACCGAGGACTACCTTTAGCAATCAGCCCCAGCATTTT	TRBV28	TRBJ1-5	-	-
CASSSGQGKANQPQHF	TGTGCCAGCAGCTCCGGACAGGGAAAGGCCAATCAGCCCCAGCATTTT	TRBV7-2	TRBJ1-5	-	TRBD1
CASSLLIGTTEAFF	TGTGCCAGCAGCCTTCTAATCGGGACAACTGAAGCTTTCTTT	TRBV11-2	TRBJ1-1	-	-
CASSYSAGGEAFF	TGTGCCAGCAGTTACAGCGCAGGGGGTGAAGCTTTCTTT	TRBV6-5	TRBJ1-1	once	TRBD1
CASSVPSTGGSGNTIYF	TGCGCCAGCAGCGTCCCGAGTACAGGGGGCTCTGGAAACACCATATATTTT	TRBV5-1	TRBJ1-3	-	TRBD1
CASSNGDQPQHF	TGTGCCAGCAGCAACGGAGACCAGCCCCAGCATTTT	TRBV12-3/TRBV12-4	TRBJ1-5	-	-
CASSPAGGSYNEQFF	TGTGCCAGCTCACCAGCAGGGGGCTCTTACAATGAGCAGTTCTTC	TRBV18	TRBJ2-1	-	TRBD1
CASKPRGGRNTGELFF	TGTGCCAGCAAACCCAGGGGGGGTAGAAACACCGGGGAGCTGTTTTTT	TRBV11-3	TRBJ2-2	-	-
CASSTRQLEKLFF	TGTGCCAGTAGTACCCGACAGCTTGAAAAACTGTTTTTT	TRBV19	TRBJ1-4	-	-
CASSRDRDHNEQFF	TGTGCCAGCTCCCGGGACAGGGATCACAATGAGCAGTTCTTC	TRBV18	TRBJ2-1	-	TRBD1